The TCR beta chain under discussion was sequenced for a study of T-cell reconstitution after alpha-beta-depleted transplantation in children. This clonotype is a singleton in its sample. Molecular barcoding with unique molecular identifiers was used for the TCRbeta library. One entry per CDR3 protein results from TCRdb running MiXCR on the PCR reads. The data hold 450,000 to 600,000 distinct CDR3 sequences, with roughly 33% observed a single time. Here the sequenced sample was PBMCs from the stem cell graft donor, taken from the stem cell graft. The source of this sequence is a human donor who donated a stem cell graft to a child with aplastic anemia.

The CDR3 coding sequence is TGTGCCAGCAGCTTAGATCAGGTCGGGCGATCTAACTATGGCTACACCTTC. Translated: CASSLDQVGRSNYGYTF. The chain recombines TRBV11-2 with TRBJ1-2; D not certain. This CDR3 has 17 residues. Trimming left V 0 bases short and J 0 bases short, with 14 bases between. Germline CDR1 SGHAT, CDR2 FQNNGV.